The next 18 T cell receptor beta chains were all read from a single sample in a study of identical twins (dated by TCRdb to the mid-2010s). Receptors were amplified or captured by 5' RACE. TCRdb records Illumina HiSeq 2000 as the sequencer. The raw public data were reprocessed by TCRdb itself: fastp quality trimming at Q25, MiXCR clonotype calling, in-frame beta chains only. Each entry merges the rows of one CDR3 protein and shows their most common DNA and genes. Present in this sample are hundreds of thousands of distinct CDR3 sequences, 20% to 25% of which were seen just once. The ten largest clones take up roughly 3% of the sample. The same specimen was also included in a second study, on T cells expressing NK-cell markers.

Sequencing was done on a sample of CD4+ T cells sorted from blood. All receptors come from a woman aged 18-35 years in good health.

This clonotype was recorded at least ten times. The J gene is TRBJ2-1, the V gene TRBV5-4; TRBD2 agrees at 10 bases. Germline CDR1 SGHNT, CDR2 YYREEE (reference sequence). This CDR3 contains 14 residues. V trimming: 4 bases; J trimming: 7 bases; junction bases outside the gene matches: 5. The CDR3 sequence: CASSTGTSENEQFF. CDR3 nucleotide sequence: TGTGCCAGCAGCACCGGGACTAGCGAAAATGAGCAGTTCTTC. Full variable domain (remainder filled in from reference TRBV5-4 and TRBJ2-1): ETGVTQSPTHLIKTRGQQVTLRCSSQSGHNTVSWYQQALGQGPQFIFQYYREEENGRGNFPPRFSGLQFPNYSSELNVNALELDDSALYLCASSTGTSENEQFFGPGTRLTVL.

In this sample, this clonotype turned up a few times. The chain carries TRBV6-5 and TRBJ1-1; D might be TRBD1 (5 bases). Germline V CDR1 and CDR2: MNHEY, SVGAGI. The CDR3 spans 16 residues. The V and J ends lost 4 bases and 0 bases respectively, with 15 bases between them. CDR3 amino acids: CASSSPPGRVNTEAFF. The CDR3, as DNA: TGTGCCAGCAGTTCACCACCGGGCAGGGTGAACACTGAAGCTTTCTTT.

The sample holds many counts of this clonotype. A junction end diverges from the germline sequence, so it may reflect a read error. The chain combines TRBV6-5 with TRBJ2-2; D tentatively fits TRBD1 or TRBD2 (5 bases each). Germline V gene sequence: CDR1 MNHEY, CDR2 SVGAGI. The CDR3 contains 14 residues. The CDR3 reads CASSWGRLTGELFF. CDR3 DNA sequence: TGTGCCAGCAGTTGGGGACGGTTGACCGGTGAGCTGTTTTTT.

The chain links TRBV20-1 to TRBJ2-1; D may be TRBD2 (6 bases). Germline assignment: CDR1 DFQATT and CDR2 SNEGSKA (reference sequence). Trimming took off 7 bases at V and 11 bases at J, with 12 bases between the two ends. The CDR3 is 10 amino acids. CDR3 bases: TGCAGTGTTGGGCGGGGAAAGCAGTTCTTC. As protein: CSVGRGKQFF.

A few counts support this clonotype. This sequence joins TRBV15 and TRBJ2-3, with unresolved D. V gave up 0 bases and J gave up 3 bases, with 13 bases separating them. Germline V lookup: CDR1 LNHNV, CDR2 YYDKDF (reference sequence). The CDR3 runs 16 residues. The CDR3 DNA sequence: TGTGCCACCAGCAGAGATCGGGTAGAAGTTACAGATACGCAGTATTTT. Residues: CATSRDRVEVTDTQYF.

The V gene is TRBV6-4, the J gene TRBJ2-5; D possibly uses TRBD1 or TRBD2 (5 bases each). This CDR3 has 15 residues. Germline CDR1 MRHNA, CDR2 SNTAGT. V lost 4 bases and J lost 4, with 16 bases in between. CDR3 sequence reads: CASSVEAGSGETQYF. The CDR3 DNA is TGTGCCAGCAGTGTCGAGGCAGGGAGTGGAGAGACCCAGTACTTC.

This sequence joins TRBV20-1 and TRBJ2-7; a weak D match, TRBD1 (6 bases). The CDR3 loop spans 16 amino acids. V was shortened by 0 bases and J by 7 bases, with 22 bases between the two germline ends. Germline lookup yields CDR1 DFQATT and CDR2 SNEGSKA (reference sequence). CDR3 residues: CSARDTNTGWRGEQYF. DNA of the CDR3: TGCAGTGCTAGAGATACCAACACAGGGTGGCGAGGGGAGCAGTACTTC.

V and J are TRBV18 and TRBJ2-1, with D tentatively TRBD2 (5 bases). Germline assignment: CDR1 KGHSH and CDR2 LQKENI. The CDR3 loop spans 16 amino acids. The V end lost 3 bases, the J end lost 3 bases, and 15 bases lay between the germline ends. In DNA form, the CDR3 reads TGTGCCAGCTCACCGTTGGCTCCAGCGGTCTACAATGAGCAGTTCTTC. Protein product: CASSPLAPAVYNEQFF.

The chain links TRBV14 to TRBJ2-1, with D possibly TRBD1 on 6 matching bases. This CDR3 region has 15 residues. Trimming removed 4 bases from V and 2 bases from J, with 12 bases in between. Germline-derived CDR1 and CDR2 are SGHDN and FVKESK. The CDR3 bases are TGTGCCAGCAGCCGCCTCAGGGGACCCTACAATGAGCAGTTCTTC. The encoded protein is CASSRLRGPYNEQFF.

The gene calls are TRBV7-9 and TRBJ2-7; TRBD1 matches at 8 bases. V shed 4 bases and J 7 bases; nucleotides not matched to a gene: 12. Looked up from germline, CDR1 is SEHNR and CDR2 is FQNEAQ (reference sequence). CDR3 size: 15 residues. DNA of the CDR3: TGTGCCAGCAGCTACCTGACAGGGGAGAGTGAAGAGCAGTACTTC. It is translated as CASSYLTGESEEQYF. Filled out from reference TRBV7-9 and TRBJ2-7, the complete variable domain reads DTGVSQNPRHKITKRGQNVTFRCDPISEHNRLYWYRQTLGQGPEFLTYFQNEAQLEKSRLLSDRFSAERPKGSFSTLEIQRTEQGDSAMYLCASSYLTGESEEQYFGPGTRLTVT.

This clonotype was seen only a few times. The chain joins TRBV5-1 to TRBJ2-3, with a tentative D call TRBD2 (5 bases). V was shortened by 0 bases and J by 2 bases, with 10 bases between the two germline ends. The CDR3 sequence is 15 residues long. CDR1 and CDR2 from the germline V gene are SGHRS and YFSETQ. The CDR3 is CASSLESGYTDTQYF. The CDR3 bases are TGCGCCAGCAGCTTGGAGAGCGGATACACAGATACGCAGTATTTT.

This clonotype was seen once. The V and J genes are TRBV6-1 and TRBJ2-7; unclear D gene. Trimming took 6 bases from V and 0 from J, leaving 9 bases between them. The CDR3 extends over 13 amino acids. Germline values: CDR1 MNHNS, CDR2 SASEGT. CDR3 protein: CASSRMSSYEQYF. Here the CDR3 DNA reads TGTGCCAGCAGCCGAATGAGCTCCTACGAGCAGTACTTC.

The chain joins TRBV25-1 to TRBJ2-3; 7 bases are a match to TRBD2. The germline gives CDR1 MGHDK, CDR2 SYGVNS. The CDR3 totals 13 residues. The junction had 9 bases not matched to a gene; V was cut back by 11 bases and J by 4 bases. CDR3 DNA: TGTGCCGGCGGGAGCGGTGGCGCAGATACGCAGTATTTT. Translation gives CAGGSGGADTQYF.

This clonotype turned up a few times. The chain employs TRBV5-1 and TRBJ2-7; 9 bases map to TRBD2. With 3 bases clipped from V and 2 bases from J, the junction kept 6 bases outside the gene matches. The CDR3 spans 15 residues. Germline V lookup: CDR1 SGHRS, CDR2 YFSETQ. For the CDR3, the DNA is TGCGCCAGCAGCTGGAGTCGCGGGGGGGCCTACGAGCAGTACTTC. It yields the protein CASSWSRGGAYEQYF. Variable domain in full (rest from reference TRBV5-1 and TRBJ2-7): KAGVTQTPRYLIKTRGQQVTLSCSPISGHRSVSWYQQTPGQGLQFLFEYFSETQRNKGNFPGRFSGRQFSNSRSEMNVSTLELGDSALYLCASSWSRGGAYEQYFGPGTRLTVT.

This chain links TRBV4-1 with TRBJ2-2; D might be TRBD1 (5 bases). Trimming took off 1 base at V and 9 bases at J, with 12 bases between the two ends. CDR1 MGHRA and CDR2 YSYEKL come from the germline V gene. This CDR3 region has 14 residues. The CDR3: CASSQVVDNRELFF. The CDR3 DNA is TGCGCCAGCAGCCAAGTGGTGGACAACCGGGAGCTGTTTTTT.

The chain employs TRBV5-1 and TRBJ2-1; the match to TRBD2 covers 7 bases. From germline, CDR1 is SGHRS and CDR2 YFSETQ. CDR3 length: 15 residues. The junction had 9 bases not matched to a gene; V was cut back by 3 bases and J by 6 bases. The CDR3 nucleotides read TGCGCCAGCAGCTCGGGGACTACCTTCGGCAATGAGCAGTTCTTC. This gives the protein CASSSGTTFGNEQFF.

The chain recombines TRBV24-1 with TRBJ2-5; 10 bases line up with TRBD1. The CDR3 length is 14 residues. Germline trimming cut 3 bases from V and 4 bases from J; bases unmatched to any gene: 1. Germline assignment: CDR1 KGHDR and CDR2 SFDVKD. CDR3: CATSDRTGGETQYF. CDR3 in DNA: TGTGCCACCAGTGATCGGACAGGGGGAGAGACCCAGTACTTC.

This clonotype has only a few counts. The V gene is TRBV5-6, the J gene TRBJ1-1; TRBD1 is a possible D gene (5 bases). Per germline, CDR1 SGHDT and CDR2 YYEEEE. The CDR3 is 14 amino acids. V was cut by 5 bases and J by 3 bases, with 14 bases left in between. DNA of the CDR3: TGTGCCAGCAGTCGCCCGGGGGTGGACACTGAAGCTTTCTTT. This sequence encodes CASSRPGVDTEAFF.